The rows below give T cell receptor beta chains drawn from one sample of a study of T cell responses to AZD1222 COVID-19 vaccine. TCRdb keeps only in-frame clones here, not all; method: immunoSEQ multiplex PCR. The data hold under 150,000 clones, with roughly 90% observed a single time. The sample was peripheral blood, taken on day 0 of AZD1222 vaccination. These TCRs come from an adult in good health. The CDR3 runs from the conserved cysteine through the conserved F or W. The D gene is left open where the match is weak. For some rows the clone size is stated as once, few or many, or as a class when expanded; others skip it.

J	D	size	V	DNA	CDR3
TRBJ1-1	.	.	TRBV27	TGTGCCAGCAGCCTCCATCGTCTGAAGGTGAACACTGAAGCTTTCTTT	CASSLHRLKVNTEAFF
TRBJ2-1	TRBD2	.	TRBV15	TGTGCCACCAGCAGAGATTTAGCGGGGTACAATGAGCAGTTCTTC	CATSRDLAGYNEQFF
TRBJ2-7	TRBD2	.	TRBV5-1	TGCGCCAGCAGCTCGCCCCAGACTAGCGGGAGATCAGACGAGCAGTACTTC	CASSSPQTSGRSDEQYF
TRBJ1-1	.	.	TRBV6-2/TRBV6-3	TGTGCCAGCAGTTACATCTCAAACAGAGTCAGAAACACTGAAGCTTTCTTT	CASSYISNRVRNTEAFF
TRBJ1-1	.	.	TRBV5-4	TGTGCCAGCAGCTTCCGAGGGGCTGAAGCTTTCTTT	CASSFRGAEAFF
TRBJ2-7	.	once	TRBV2	TGTGCCAGCAGTGGAGGTGTTAGGGGATACGAGCAGTACTTC	CASSGGVRGYEQYF
TRBJ2-3	TRBD2	.	TRBV12-3/TRBV12-4	TGTGCCAGCAGTTCGGGAGGGCAACGGCAGTATTTT	CASSSGGQRQYF
TRBJ2-5	.	.	TRBV12-3/TRBV12-4	TGTGCCAGCAGTTTACAGGAACAAGAGACCCAGTACTTC	CASSLQEQETQYF
TRBJ1-2	.	few	TRBV15	TGTGCCACCAGCGGCGGACAGACCGCTATCCCCCGCTATGGCTACACCTTC	CATSGGQTAIPRYGYTF
TRBJ2-2	.	.	TRBV19	TGTGCCAGTAGTATCGGGGCCACCTCGGGCGGGGAGCTGTTTTTT	CASSIGATSGGELFF
TRBJ2-3	.	.	TRBV29-1	TGCAGCTGTAGCGTTAGCACAGATACGCAGTATTTT	CSCSVSTDTQYF
TRBJ2-1	TRBD1	.	TRBV29-1	TGCAGCGCACCCGGGACAGGGCTCAATGAGCAGTTCTTC	CSAPGTGLNEQFF
TRBJ1-1	.	.	TRBV27	TGTGCCAGCAGCCGTGGGTCATCGAACACTGAAGCTTTCTTT	CASSRGSSNTEAFF
TRBJ2-3	.	once	TRBV27	TGTGCCAGCAGTTTATGGGGGGATACGCAGTATTTT	CASSLWGDTQYF
TRBJ1-2	TRBD1	.	TRBV5-6	TGTGCCAGCAGCTTGGCGACAGGGGTTACCTATGGCTACACCTTC	CASSLATGVTYGYTF
TRBJ2-1	.	.	TRBV27	TGTGCCAGCAGTTTATCGTGGGGAAACAATGAGCAGTTCTTC	CASSLSWGNNEQFF
TRBJ2-7	TRBD1	.	TRBV27	TGTGCCAGCAGGACAGGGGGCGACGAGCAGTACTTC	CASRTGGDEQYF
TRBJ2-3	.	.	TRBV19	TGTGCCAGTAGTATACGGACCCAGGTCGATACGCAGTATTTT	CASSIRTQVDTQYF
TRBJ2-3	TRBD1	.	TRBV7-9	TGTGCCAGCACCGGACAGGGATGGACAGATACGCAGTATTTT	CASTGQGWTDTQYF
TRBJ1-1	TRBD1	.	TRBV10-3	TGTGCCACCTGGGGGACAGGGACCACTGAAGCTTTCTTT	CATWGTGTTEAFF
TRBJ2-2	.	once	TRBV19	TGTGCCAGTAGTACAGGGGCATACGGGGAGCTGTTTTTT	CASSTGAYGELFF
TRBJ1-2	.	.	TRBV2	TGTGCCAGCAGTGATCGGGGGGCCGATGGCTACACCTTC	CASSDRGADGYTF